The next 27 T cell receptor beta chains were all read from a single sample in a study of blood T cell repertoires in COVID-19. Data came from immunoSEQ multiplex PCR; TCRdb stores just in-frame clones and leaves some out. Of fewer than 200,000 clones listed, roughly four fifths were seen once; the top ten hold around 7%. Specimen: peripheral blood. The receptors were sampled from a human donor in a cohort sampled during active COVID-19.

The V gene is TRBV5-1, the J gene TRBJ2-3; 7 nucleotides line up with TRBD1. The ends lost 4 bases at V and 0 bases at J; junction bases unmatched: 11. Germline V gene lookup returns CDR1 SGHRS and CDR2 YFSETQ. This CDR3 contains 17 residues. In DNA form, the CDR3 reads TGCGCCAGCAGCCCAGAAACCGGGACAGTTAGCACAGATACGCAGTATTTT. It translates to CASSPETGTVSTDTQYF.

This rearrangement joins TRBV4-1 to TRBJ1-2; 7 bases line up with TRBD1. CDR1 MGHRA and CDR2 YSYEKL come from the germline V gene. The CDR3 length is 13 residues. V lost 2 bases and J lost 8; bases outside the gene matches: 5. CDR3 loop: CASSQNDREGYTF. DNA of the CDR3: TGCGCCAGCAGCCAAAACGACAGGGAAGGCTACACCTTC.

The chain joins TRBV20-1 to TRBJ2-3; no reliable D call. The CDR3 length is 15 residues. Germline CDR1 DFQATT, CDR2 SNEGSKA (reference sequence). The V end lost 3 bases, the J end lost 2 bases, and 15 bases lay between the germline ends. For the CDR3, the DNA is TGCAGTGCTAGTGCCAGGATAACCAACACAGATACGCAGTATTTT. It yields the protein CSASARITNTDTQYF.

V gene TRBV7-9 combines with J gene TRBJ2-7; TRBD1 matches 12 bases. Germline V CDR1 and CDR2: SEHNR, FQNEAQ (reference sequence). There are 18 residues in the CDR3. Unmatched junction bases numbered 8, after V lost 2 bases and J lost 0 bases. CDR3 amino acids: CASSLMGQGAFFSYEQYF. The CDR3 DNA reads as TGTGCCAGCAGCTTAATGGGACAGGGGGCCTTTTTCTCCTACGAGCAGTACTTC.

The chain employs TRBV6-5 and TRBJ1-2; D might be TRBD1 (6 bases). Germline-derived CDR1 and CDR2 are MNHEY and SVGAGI. The CDR3 extends over 15 amino acids. Trimming shortened V by 6 bases and J by 3 bases, and 17 bases separated the two germline ends. In DNA, the CDR3 is TGTGCCAGCAGAACACAGGGTTTAACCTACTATGGCTACACCTTC. Protein sequence: CASRTQGLTYYGYTF.

The rearrangement uses TRBV2 and TRBJ2-7; 10 nucleotides agree with TRBD2. This CDR3 has 14 residues. V lost 4 bases, J lost 5 bases, and 5 bases stayed unmatched. The germline CDR1 and CDR2 sequences are SNHLY and FYNNEI. CDR3 coding DNA: TGTGCCAGCAGTGCGGTAGCGGGGGGTAACGAGCAGTACTTC. Amino acid sequence: CASSAVAGGNEQYF.

The chain carries TRBV3-1 (or the pseudogene TRBV3-2) and TRBJ2-7; 8 positions match TRBD1. The length of the CDR3 is 14 residues. V was clipped by 5 bases and J by 4 bases; unmatched bases: 7. Germline values: CDR1 LGHDT, CDR2 YNNKEL (reference sequence). CDR3: CASSVRDRIYEQYF. The CDR3 DNA follows: TGTGCCAGCAGCGTCCGGGACAGGATTTACGAGCAGTACTTC.

This chain joins TRBV18 and TRBJ2-1; possible D gene TRBD2, 6 bases. Between the trimmed V and J ends, which lost 3 bases and 4 bases, there was a span of 19 bases. There are 17 residues in the CDR3. Germline V gives CDR1 KGHSH, CDR2 LQKENI. CDR3 residues: CASSPRTIADYYNEQFF. The CDR3 DNA reads as TGTGCCAGCTCACCTCGGACTATAGCGGACTATTACAATGAGCAGTTCTTC.

This clone was recorded only once. The rearrangement links TRBV19 to TRBJ1-3; no reliable D call. Germline assignment: CDR1 LNHDA and CDR2 SQIVND (reference sequence). The V gene lost 5 bases and the J gene lost 0 bases, with 11 bases spanning the gap. The CDR3 spans 15 residues. CDR3 residues: CASSAGYDSGNTIYF. CDR3 DNA sequence: TGTGCCAGTAGTGCAGGATACGACTCTGGAAACACCATATATTTT. Filled out from reference TRBV19 and TRBJ1-3, the complete variable domain reads DGGITQSPKYLFRKEGQNVTLSCEQNLNHDAMYWYRQDPGQGLRLIYYSQIVNDFQKGDIAEGYSVSREKKESFPLTVTSAQKNPTAFYLCASSAGYDSGNTIYFGEGSWLTVV.

The CDR3 loop reads CASSTPGQGFDWTEAFF. CDR3 nucleotides: TGTGCCAGTAGTACGCCGGGACAGGGGTTTGATTGGACTGAAGCTTTCTTT. The V and J genes are TRBV19 and TRBJ1-1, with 10 bases aligning to TRBD1. CDR3 length: 17 amino acids. Losses at the gene ends were 4 bases for V and 5 bases for J; bases not matched to a gene: 13. CDR1 is LNHDA, CDR2 SQIVND, per germline (reference sequence).

This chain links TRBV5-4 with TRBJ2-7; 10 bases align to TRBD1. Losses at the gene ends were 2 bases for V and 6 bases for J; bases not matched to a gene: 5. The CDR3 has 14 amino acids. Germline V lookup: CDR1 SGHNT, CDR2 YYREEE (reference sequence). CDR3 sequence: CASSFGTGVVEQYF. As DNA, the CDR3 is TGTGCCAGCAGCTTCGGGACAGGGGTAGTCGAGCAGTACTTC.

The chain couples TRBV2 to TRBJ1-1, with a possible D match to TRBD1 (6 bases). Germline assignment: CDR1 SNHLY and CDR2 FYNNEI. Trimming cost V 6 bases and J 0 bases, with 11 bases left between them. This CDR3 spans 14 amino acids. In DNA form, the CDR3 reads TGTGCCAGCAGGAAAACAGGGTTGAACACTGAAGCTTTCTTT. Translation gives CASRKTGLNTEAFF.

The chain carries TRBV11-2 and TRBJ2-1; no clear D. Trimming cost V 0 bases and J 3 bases, with 3 bases left between them. The CDR3 is 13 residues long. Germline assignment: CDR1 SGHAT and CDR2 FQNNGV. In DNA, the CDR3 is TGTGCCAGCAGCTTAGACAGCTACAATGAGCAGTTCTTC. Protein sequence: CASSLDSYNEQFF.

The chain combines TRBV10-2 with TRBJ2-7; D not certain. The CDR3 has 13 amino acids. Germline V gives CDR1 WSHSY, CDR2 SAAADI. The germline V and J ends were trimmed by 2 bases and 1 base, with 6 bases remaining between them. The CDR3 sequence is CASSEGHSYEQYF. The CDR3 nucleotides read TGCGCCAGCAGTGAGGGGCATTCCTACGAGCAGTACTTC.

This chain links TRBV18 with TRBJ2-3; TRBD1 is a possible D gene (5 bases). The CDR3 extends over 16 amino acids. The ends were cut back, 2 bases at V and 4 bases at J, with 16 bases in the middle. In germline, CDR1 is KGHSH, CDR2 LQKENI. The chain's CDR3 is CASSPNSLQGADTQYF. The CDR3 DNA reads as TGTGCCAGCTCACCAAATAGTTTGCAGGGCGCAGATACGCAGTATTTT.

The CDR3 coding sequence is TGCGCCAGCAGTCAGTACTCGCAGGGGAACACTGAAGCTTTCTTT. Protein sequence: CASSQYSQGNTEAFF. The chain combines TRBV5-1 with TRBJ1-1; D may be TRBD1 (5 bases). V dropped 5 bases and J dropped 1 base, with 15 bases sitting between them. Germline V lookup: CDR1 SGHRS, CDR2 YFSETQ. The CDR3 extends over 15 amino acids.

V gene TRBV7-2 combines with J gene TRBJ1-2, with D tentatively TRBD1 (5 bases). Germline V lookup: CDR1 SGHTA, CDR2 FQGNSA. Trimming took 2 bases from V and 4 from J, leaving 5 bases between them. This CDR3 has 12 residues. In DNA, the CDR3 is TGTGCCAGCAGCTTACAGGGCTATGGCTACACCTTC. It is translated as CASSLQGYGYTF.

This clone was seen more than once but under ten times. The V gene is TRBV7-9, the J gene TRBJ1-1, with D tentatively TRBD1 (6 bases). CDR3 size: 15 residues. V gave up 3 bases and J gave up 4 bases, with 15 bases separating them. CDR1 SEHNR and CDR2 FQNEAQ come from the germline V gene (reference sequence). The CDR3 nucleotides read TGTGCCAGCAGCTTGGGGGGGGCTGAGGGCACTGAAGCTTTCTTT. This encodes CASSLGGAEGTEAFF.

The chain couples TRBV5-6 to TRBJ1-6; TRBD1 is a possible D gene (5 bases). Per the germline V gene, CDR1 is SGHDT and CDR2 is YYEEEE. Trimming removed 4 bases from V and 7 bases from J, with 18 bases in between. The CDR3 covers 16 residues. The CDR3 is CASSPVDGGVNSPLHF. The CDR3 bases are TGTGCCAGCAGCCCGGTAGACGGGGGGGTGAATTCACCCCTCCACTTT.

This clone was detected a few times. The CDR3 sequence: CASSPGGNEAFF. The CDR3 nucleotides read TGTGCCAGCAGCCCCGGGGGTAATGAAGCTTTCTTT. The rearrangement links TRBV12-3 or TRBV12-4 to TRBJ1-1; tentatively, D is TRBD1 (5 bases). V was pared by 6 bases and J by 7 bases, with 12 bases between. This CDR3 is 12 amino acids long.

The J gene is TRBJ1-1, the V gene TRBV18, with 8 bases that match TRBD1. V gave up 3 bases and J gave up 4 bases; unmatched junction bases: 4. CDR1 is KGHSH, CDR2 LQKENI, per germline. The CDR3 consists of 14 residues. The CDR3 nucleotides read TGTGCCAGCTCACCGAGACAGGGGACCACTGAAGCTTTCTTT. It yields the protein CASSPRQGTTEAFF.

The V gene is TRBV25-1, the J gene TRBJ1-1; 11 positions agree with TRBD1. V was pared by 2 bases and J by 1 base, with 6 bases of the junction left unmatched. The germline V gene encodes CDR1 MGHDK and CDR2 SYGVNS. The CDR3 extends over 17 amino acids. CDR3: CASSEGTGGGRNTEAFF. The CDR3 region has the DNA TGTGCCAGCAGTGAAGGGACAGGGGGAGGTAGGAACACTGAAGCTTTCTTT. Full variable domain (outside the CDR3, taken from reference TRBV25-1 and TRBJ1-1): EADIYQTPRYLVIGTGKKITLECSQTMGHDKMYWYQQDPGMELHLIHYSYGVNSTEKGDLSSESTVSRIRTEHFPLTLESARPSHTSQYLCASSEGTGGGRNTEAFFGQGTRLTVV.

The V call is TRBV12-5, the J call TRBJ2-1; 12 nucleotides align to TRBD2. The trim removed 5 bases at V and 5 bases at J, leaving 10 bases unmatched. This CDR3 comprises 17 residues. Germline V CDR1 and CDR2: LGHNT, FRNRAP. CDR3 DNA sequence: TGTGCTAGTGGTGCAAAGACTAGCGGGGGATTCCACAATGAGCAGTTCTTC. Its protein product is CASGAKTSGGFHNEQFF.

CDR3 loop: CASSQGRGNQPQHF. CDR3 nucleotides: TGCGCCAGCAGCCAAGGGAGGGGCAATCAGCCCCAGCATTTT. The chain employs TRBV4-1 and TRBJ1-5, with D unclear. This CDR3 region has 14 residues. Trimming pared 1 base from V and 2 bases from J, leaving 6 bases between. Germline V gene sequence: CDR1 MGHRA, CDR2 YSYEKL.

The chain is built from TRBV7-3 and TRBJ2-1; 9 bases fit TRBD1. Unmatched junction bases numbered 2, after V lost 2 bases and J lost 6 bases. Per the germline V gene, CDR1 is SGHTA and CDR2 is FQGTGA. CDR3 length: 14 amino acids. This chain's CDR3 is CASSLADRGNEQFF. The CDR3 nucleotides are TGTGCCAGCAGCTTAGCGGACAGGGGCAATGAGCAGTTCTTC. The complete variable domain, with remaining parts taken from reference TRBV7-3 and TRBJ2-1, reads GAGVSQTPSNKVTEKGKYVELRCDPISGHTALYWYRQSLGQGPEFLIYFQGTGAADDSGLPNDRFFAVRPEGSVSTLKIQRTERGDSAVYLCASSLADRGNEQFFGPGTRLTVL.

V usage is TRBV19 and J usage is TRBJ1-5, with D possibly TRBD1 on 6 matching bases. CDR1 is LNHDA and CDR2 is SQIVND in the germline V gene (reference sequence). V was cut by 4 bases and J by 1 base, with 20 bases left in between. The CDR3 is 18 amino acids. The CDR3 DNA reads TGTGCCAGTAGTAGGTCCCCCGGGACAAGAGGCAGCAATCAGCCCCAGCATTTT. Translation gives CASSRSPGTRGSNQPQHF.

The chain employs TRBV12-3 or TRBV12-4 and TRBJ1-2; D remains unclear. CDR3 length equals 12 residues. V dropped 6 bases and J dropped 4 bases, with 9 bases sitting between them. CDR3 coding DNA: TGTGCCAGCAGCCGGGATAGCTATGGCTACACCTTC. Encoded protein: CASSRDSYGYTF.